The 20 T cell receptor beta chains reported below all come from one sample, sequenced in a study of T-cell reconstitution after alpha-beta-depleted transplantation in children. Preparing the TCRbeta library involved the use of unique molecular identifiers. TCRdb re-analysed the PCR reads in MiXCR, keeping a single row per CDR3 protein. This table holds approximately 1,000,000 distinct CDR3 sequences, 25% to 35% found once. The sequenced sample was PBMCs, mostly from graft donor cells, obtained 360 days after TCRalphabeta/CD19-depleted stem cell transplant. The source of these receptors is a boy in the first two years of life who had a stem cell transplant for SCID, so the T cells may come from the graft donor.

A remark on this clonotype: The junction departs from germline at one end; a sequencing error may be responsible. The chain is built from TRBV6-2 or TRBV6-3 and TRBJ1-1; maybe TRBD1 (5 bases). The germline CDR1 and CDR2 sequences are MNHEY and SVGEGT. The CDR3 length is 15 residues. The CDR3 spells CASRDQGRVNTETFF. In DNA form, the CDR3 reads TGTGCCAGCCGAGATCAGGGACGGGTGAACACTGAAACTTTCTTT.

This chain joins TRBV5-1 and TRBJ2-5; D might be TRBD1 (7 bases). Germline V gene lookup returns CDR1 SGHRS and CDR2 YFSETQ. Between the trimmed V and J ends, which lost 0 bases and 1 base, there was a span of 10 bases. The CDR3 totals 15 residues. CDR3 sequence reads: CASSLDRGLQETQYF. For the CDR3, the DNA is TGCGCCAGCAGCTTGGACAGGGGACTCCAAGAGACCCAGTACTTC. The whole variable domain, remainder taken from reference TRBV5-1 and TRBJ2-5, is KAGVTQTPRYLIKTRGQQVTLSCSPISGHRSVSWYQQTPGQGLQFLFEYFSETQRNKGNFPGRFSGRQFSNSRSEMNVSTLELGDSALYLCASSLDRGLQETQYFGPGTRLLVL.

This clonotype occurred a few times. The DNA is omitted, as the CDR3 cannot be located on it reliably, and the CDR3 follows TCRdb's listing. This chain links TRBV9 with TRBJ2-5; the D call of TRBD1 is as the table states it, not checked on the DNA. The length of the CDR3 is 16 amino acids, counting both ends. The V gene's germline CDR1 is SGDLS and CDR2 YYNGEE. The CDR3 is CASSRDRGFFGETQYF.

The chain recombines TRBV12-3 or TRBV12-4 with TRBJ2-7, with 7 nucleotides matching TRBD1. V shed 5 bases and J 5 bases; nucleotides not matched to a gene: 12. The length of the CDR3 is 15 residues. CDR3 sequence reads: CASSRAGGGIHEQYF. In nucleotides, the CDR3 is TGTGCCAGCAGTAGAGCAGGGGGTGGGATCCACGAGCAGTACTTC.

The chain is built from TRBV5-1 and TRBJ1-1; TRBD1 is a possible D gene (5 bases). V lost 0 bases and J 9 bases, leaving 15 bases between the germline ends. The CDR3 is 14 residues long. Germline lookup yields CDR1 SGHRS and CDR2 YFSETQ. The CDR3 bases are TGCGCCAGCAGCTTGGTAGGGCAGGGCGGGCAAGCTTTCTTT. Translation: CASSLVGQGGQAFF.

The rearrangement joins TRBV6-1 to TRBJ1-3; TRBD1 might be the D (6 bases). The CDR3 is made up of 16 amino acids. The ends were cut back, 7 bases at V and 4 bases at J, with 20 bases in the middle. From germline, CDR1 is MNHNS and CDR2 SASEGT. The CDR3 nucleotides read TGTGCCAGCATCCTTTTGGCGGGGGCCGTGGGAAACACCATATATTTT. This sequence encodes CASILLAGAVGNTIYF.

The chain links TRBV28 to TRBJ2-5, with D possibly matching TRBD2 (7 bases). The CDR3 contains 15 residues. Germline values: CDR1 MDHEN, CDR2 SYDVKM. V was pared by 4 bases and J by 2 bases, with 14 bases between. CDR3 region: CASSSSGGNQETQYF. Written as DNA, the CDR3 is TGTGCCAGCAGTTCCTCGGGGGGCAATCAAGAGACCCAGTACTTC.

This clonotype was counted only a few times. V gene TRBV3-1 combines with J gene TRBJ2-1; D gene uncertain. Trimming pared 2 bases from V and 5 bases from J, leaving 7 bases between. The CDR3 has 13 amino acids. The germline V gene has CDR1 LGHDT and CDR2 YNNKEL (reference sequence). CDR3 sequence (DNA): TGTGCCAGCAGCCAACTTACCAACAATGAGCAGTTCTTC. This encodes CASSQLTNNEQFF.

This clonotype showed up just a few times. J is TRBJ2-5 and V is TRBV27, with 8 bases fitting TRBD1. J gave up 2 bases and V 6 bases, and 5 bases lay outside the gene matches. Germline V CDR1 and CDR2: MNHEY, SMNVEV (reference sequence). The CDR3 runs 14 residues. This chain's CDR3 is CASSVQGAQETQYF. The CDR3 nucleotides are TGTGCCAGCAGCGTTCAGGGGGCTCAAGAGACCCAGTACTTC.

The chain uses TRBV29-1 and TRBJ2-1, with D tentatively TRBD1 or TRBD2 (5 bases each). Germline assignment: CDR1 SQVTM and CDR2 ANQGSEA. The CDR3 consists of 13 residues. Trimming took off 4 bases at V and 3 bases at J, with 10 bases between the two ends. DNA of the CDR3: TGCAGCGTTGCGGGGCTCTACTACAATGAGCAGTTCTTC. It translates to CSVAGLYYNEQFF.

The chain couples TRBV12-3 or TRBV12-4 to TRBJ1-6; 8 bases align to TRBD1. The CDR3 covers 15 residues. J was trimmed by 9 bases and V by 2 bases; bases with no gene match: 6. CDR3 in DNA: TGTGCCAGCAGTTTACGGGCACAGGGGGGTTCACCCCTCCACTTT. It specifies CASSLRAQGGSPLHF.

The CDR3 nucleotides read TGTGCCAGCAGCTCCAACAGGGGAACGAGCCTCAGCACAGATACGCAGTATTTT. Translating gives CASSSNRGTSLSTDTQYF. The rearrangement uses TRBV13 and TRBJ2-3; 7 bases match TRBD1. Germline V CDR1 and CDR2: PRHDT, FYEKMQ (reference sequence). Unmatched junction bases numbered 13, after V lost 4 bases and J lost 0 bases. The CDR3 loop spans 18 amino acids.

The V gene is TRBV6-1, the J gene TRBJ2-3; 14 bases line up with TRBD2. The CDR3 is 16 amino acids. Germline CDR1 and CDR2: MNHNS and SASEGT. The V gene end was trimmed by 6 bases and the J gene end by 4 bases; junction bases not matched to a gene: 6. CDR3 loop: CASSETSGGAADTQYF. The CDR3 region has the DNA TGTGCCAGCAGCGAGACTAGCGGGGGGGCGGCAGATACGCAGTATTTT.

This sequence joins TRBV28 and TRBJ2-7; D might be TRBD2 (6 bases). Germline V gene lookup returns CDR1 MDHEN and CDR2 SYDVKM. The V and J ends lost 4 bases and 2 bases respectively, with 9 bases between them. This CDR3 comprises 13 residues. The CDR3 DNA is TGTGCCAGCAGTTGGCCGGGGGCCTACGAGCAGTACTTC. Its protein product is CASSWPGAYEQYF.

This clonotype was detected only a few times. V and J are TRBV7-8 and TRBJ1-3; D is undetermined. V was clipped by 5 bases and J by 2 bases, with 10 bases between them. The CDR3 is 14 residues long. CDR1 is SGHVS and CDR2 is FQNEAQ in the germline V gene. The CDR3 reads CASSLRIAGNTIYF. Written as DNA, the CDR3 is TGTGCCAGCAGCCTTCGAATAGCTGGAAACACCATATATTTT.

V usage is TRBV20-1 and J usage is TRBJ2-1; D is tentatively TRBD1 or TRBD2 (6 bases each). The CDR3 length is 15 residues. V lost 2 bases, J lost 7 bases, and 18 bases lay in between. Germline values: CDR1 DFQATT, CDR2 SNEGSKA (reference sequence). The CDR3 loop reads CSARSDWVGGNEQFF. The CDR3 coding sequence is TGCAGTGCTAGATCCGACTGGGTAGGGGGGAATGAGCAGTTCTTC.

This clonotype was detected a few times. The CDR3 region has the DNA TGCGCCAGCAGCTTGGTCCCTAGCGGGGGGAAGACAGAGCAGTTCTTC. Residues: CASSLVPSGGKTEQFF. The chain recombines TRBV5-1 with TRBJ2-1; 11 positions agree with TRBD2. The CDR3 runs 16 residues. Germline CDR1 and CDR2: SGHRS and YFSETQ. V was pared by 0 bases and J by 10 bases, with 9 bases of the junction left unmatched. Complete variable domain (other parts from reference TRBV5-1 and TRBJ2-1): KAGVTQTPRYLIKTRGQQVTLSCSPISGHRSVSWYQQTPGQGLQFLFEYFSETQRNKGNFPGRFSGRQFSNSRSEMNVSTLELGDSALYLCASSLVPSGGKTEQFFGPGTRLTVL.

This clonotype was seen only a few times. The chain carries TRBV7-6 and TRBJ1-1; 7 bases line up with TRBD1. The ends lost 4 bases at V and 3 bases at J; junction bases unmatched: 5. Per the germline V gene, CDR1 is SGHVS and CDR2 is FNYEAQ. This CDR3 contains 14 residues. CDR3 sequence reads: CASSSTGVDTEAFF. CDR3 nucleotide sequence: TGTGCCAGCAGCTCTACAGGGGTTGACACTGAAGCTTTCTTT. The full variable domain, with the rest looked up from reference TRBV7-6 and TRBJ1-1, is GAGVSQSPRYKVTKRGQDVALRCDPISGHVSLYWYRQALGQGPEFLTYFNYEAQQDKSGLPNDRFSAERPEGSISTLTIQRTEQRDSAMYRCASSSTGVDTEAFFGQGTRLTVV.

The chain combines TRBV12-3 or TRBV12-4 with TRBJ2-7, with D possibly matching TRBD2 (5 bases). The CDR3 extends over 14 amino acids. V was clipped by 5 bases and J by 2 bases, with 13 bases between them. The CDR3 spells CASSELGGTYEQYF. In DNA, the CDR3 is TGTGCCAGCAGTGAACTAGGCGGAACCTACGAGCAGTACTTC.

This rearrangement joins TRBV20-1 to TRBJ2-3, with a tentative D call TRBD2 (7 bases). The CDR3 totals 13 residues. Trimming removed 6 bases from V and 5 bases from J, with 15 bases in between. Looked up from germline, CDR1 is DFQATT and CDR2 is SNEGSKA (reference sequence). The CDR3 reads CSAGEGVGDTQYF. The CDR3, as DNA: TGCAGTGCGGGGGAGGGGGTAGGAGATACGCAGTATTTT.